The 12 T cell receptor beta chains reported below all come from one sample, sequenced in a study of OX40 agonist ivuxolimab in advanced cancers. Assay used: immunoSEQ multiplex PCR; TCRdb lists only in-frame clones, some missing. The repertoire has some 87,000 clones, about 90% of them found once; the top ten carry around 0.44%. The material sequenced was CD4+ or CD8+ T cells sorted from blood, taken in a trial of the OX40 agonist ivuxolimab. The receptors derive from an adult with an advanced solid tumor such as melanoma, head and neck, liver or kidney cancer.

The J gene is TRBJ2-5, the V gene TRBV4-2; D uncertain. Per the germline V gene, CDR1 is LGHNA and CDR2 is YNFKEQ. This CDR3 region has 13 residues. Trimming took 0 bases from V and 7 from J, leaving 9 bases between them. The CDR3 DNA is TGTGCCAGCAGCCAAGAGCCCGGTCGGACCCAGTACTTC. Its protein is CASSQEPGRTQYF.

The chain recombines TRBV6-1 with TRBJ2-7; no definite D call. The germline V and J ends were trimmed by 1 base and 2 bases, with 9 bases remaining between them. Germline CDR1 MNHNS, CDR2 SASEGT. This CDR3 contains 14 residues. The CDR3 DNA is TGTGCCAGCAGTGAAGAAAACATCGCCTACGAGCAGTACTTC. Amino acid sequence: CASSEENIAYEQYF.

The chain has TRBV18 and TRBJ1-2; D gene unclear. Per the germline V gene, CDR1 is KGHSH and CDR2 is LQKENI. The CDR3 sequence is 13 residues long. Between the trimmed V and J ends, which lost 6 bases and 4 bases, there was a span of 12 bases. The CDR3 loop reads CASSWEELYGYTF. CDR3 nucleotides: TGTGCCAGCTCTTGGGAAGAGCTCTATGGCTACACCTTC.

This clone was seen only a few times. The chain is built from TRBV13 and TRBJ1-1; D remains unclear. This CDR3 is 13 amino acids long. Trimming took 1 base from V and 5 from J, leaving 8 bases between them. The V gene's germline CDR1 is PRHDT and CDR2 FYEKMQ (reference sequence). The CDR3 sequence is CASSLARFTEAFF. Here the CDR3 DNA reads TGTGCCAGCAGCTTAGCCCGTTTTACTGAAGCTTTCTTT.

CDR3: CASRRAGGDTQYF. The CDR3 coding sequence is TGTGCCAGCAGGAGGGCGGGGGGGGATACGCAGTATTTT. The V and J genes are TRBV7-2 and TRBJ2-3; 9 bases agree with TRBD2. Losses at the gene ends were 6 bases for V and 6 bases for J; bases not matched to a gene: 4. Germline CDR1 is SGHTA and CDR2 is FQGNSA. The CDR3 spans 13 residues. Complete variable domain (other parts from reference TRBV7-2 and TRBJ2-3): GAGVSQSPSNKVTEKGKDVELRCDPISGHTALYWYRQSLGQGLEFLIYFQGNSAPDKSGLPSDRFSAERTGGSVSTLTIQRTQQEDSAVYLCASRRAGGDTQYFGPGTRLTVL.

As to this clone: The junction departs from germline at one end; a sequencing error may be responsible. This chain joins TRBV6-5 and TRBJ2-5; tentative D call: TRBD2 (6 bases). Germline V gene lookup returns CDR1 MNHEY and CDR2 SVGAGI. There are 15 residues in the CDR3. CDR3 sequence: CASSRIFSGQGTQYF. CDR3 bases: TGTGCCAGCAGCCGAATATTTAGCGGTCAAGGGACCCAGTACTTC.

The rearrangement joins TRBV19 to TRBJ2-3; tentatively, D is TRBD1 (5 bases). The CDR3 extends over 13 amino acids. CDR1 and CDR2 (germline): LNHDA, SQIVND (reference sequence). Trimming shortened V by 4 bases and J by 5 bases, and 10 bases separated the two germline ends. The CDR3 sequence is CASSSDRGDTQYF. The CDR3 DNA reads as TGTGCCAGTAGTAGTGACAGAGGAGATACGCAGTATTTT.

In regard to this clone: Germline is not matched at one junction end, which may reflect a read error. The CDR3 DNA is TGTGCCAGCAGGTCTCCGGGACTAGCGAATACCGGGGAGCTGTTTTTT. Protein sequence: CASRSPGLANTGELFF. V gene TRBV7-2 combines with J gene TRBJ2-2, with 10 positions matching TRBD2. The CDR3 totals 16 residues. Germline V gene data show CDR1 as SGHTA and CDR2 as FQGNSA.

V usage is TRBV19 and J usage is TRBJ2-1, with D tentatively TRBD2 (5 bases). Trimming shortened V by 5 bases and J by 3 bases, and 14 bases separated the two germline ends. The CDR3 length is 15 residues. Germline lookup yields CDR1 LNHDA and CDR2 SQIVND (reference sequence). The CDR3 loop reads CASSFRRTLYNEQFF. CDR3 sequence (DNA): TGTGCCAGTAGTTTTCGGCGGACTCTCTACAATGAGCAGTTCTTC.

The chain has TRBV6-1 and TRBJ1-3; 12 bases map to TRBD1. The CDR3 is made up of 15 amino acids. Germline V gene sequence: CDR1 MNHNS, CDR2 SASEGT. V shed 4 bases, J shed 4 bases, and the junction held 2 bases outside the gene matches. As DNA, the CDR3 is TGTGCCAGCAGTGGGGACAGGGGGCGAGGAAACACCATATATTTT. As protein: CASSGDRGRGNTIYF.

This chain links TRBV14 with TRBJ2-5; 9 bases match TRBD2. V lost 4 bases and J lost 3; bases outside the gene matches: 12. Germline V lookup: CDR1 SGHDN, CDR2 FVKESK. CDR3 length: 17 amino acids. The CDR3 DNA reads TGTGCCAGCAGCCGCCTAGCGGGGCCTTCGTCTAAAGAGACCCAGTACTTC. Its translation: CASSRLAGPSSKETQYF.

DNA for the CDR3: TGCGCCAGCAGCCGACAGGGAAACTCTGGAAACACCATATATTTT. It specifies CASSRQGNSGNTIYF. V gene TRBV5-1 combines with J gene TRBJ1-3; 7 bases map to TRBD1. Germline lookup yields CDR1 SGHRS and CDR2 YFSETQ. J lost 0 bases, V lost 4 bases, and 4 bases had no gene match. This CDR3 contains 15 residues.